The source of this TCR beta chain is a study of cytomegalovirus exposure and HLA in healthy donors. Study overall: HLA-typed donors contributed 65 million to 95 million unique TCRs, which were held in an early data release.

In its sample, this clone was seen a few times. What it binds is not known. PCR used 60 Vbeta primers and 13 Jbeta primers. Libraries were prepared by immunoSEQ multiplex PCR; TCRdb keeps only in-frame clonotypes and omits some of them. The data contain approximately 150,000 clones, about 76% of them singletons. Trimming took 5 bases from V and 5 from J; bases not matched to a gene: 10. CDR3 size: 15 residues. CDR1 is LNHDA and CDR2 is SQIVND in the germline V gene (reference sequence). General observations from the study: Later on, a genetic analysis was performed. It linked a missense variant in DCLRE1C with V- and J-gene trimming of TCR beta.

What was sequenced was PBMCs. The TCR comes from a woman under 30 in good health and CMV-seropositive. V and J are TRBV19 and TRBJ2-5; TRBD1 matches at 8 bases. DNA of the CDR3: TGTGCCAGTAGTGGGGTTGACAGGGGAGAGGAGACCCAGTACTTC. Translation gives CASSGVDRGEETQYF.